The rows below give T cell receptor beta chains drawn from one sample of a study of T cells after yellow fever vaccination. A single record per CDR3 protein comes from TCRdb applying MiXCR to the 5' RACE reads. The table records some 560,000 distinct CDR3 sequences, less than 20% of them present only once. The material was PBMCs, obtained 5 to 6 days after the first yellow fever vaccination. These receptors all stem from a young man who received the YFV17D yellow fever vaccine. Both conserved end residues are part of each CDR3. Each record gives: clone size, D gene, V gene, J gene, CDR3 length, CDR3 protein, CDR3 DNA. A D gene is named only where the DNA matches it firmly. A row's size may be missing; if present it is once, few, many or a size class.

-	-	TRBV7-9	TRBJ1-3	13	CASSPTPGNTIYF	TGTGCCAGCAGCCCGACTCCTGGAAACACCATATATTTT
-	-	TRBV5-1	TRBJ1-6	14	CASSSKSRESPLHF	TGCGCCAGCAGTTCCAAGTCCAGGGAATCACCCCTCCACTTT
-	-	TRBV6-6	TRBJ2-7	12	CASSPTKYEQYF	TGTGCCAGCAGCCCCACAAAATACGAGCAGTACTTC
-	-	TRBV6-5	TRBJ2-2	16	CASSYSRQANTGELFF	TGTGCCAGCAGTTACTCGAGACAGGCGAACACCGGGGAGCTGTTTTTT
-	-	TRBV18	TRBJ1-2	15	CASSPPQVANYGYTF	TGTGCCAGCTCACCACCCCAGGTAGCTAACTATGGCTACACCTTC
-	-	TRBV7-9	TRBJ1-2	11	CASSLGRGHTF	TGTGCCAGCAGCTTGGGCCGAGGCCACACCTTC
few	-	TRBV20-1	TRBJ2-4	14	CSARDQIGVNIQYF	TGCAGTGCTAGAGATCAAATTGGGGTAAACATTCAGTACTTC
many	TRBD1	TRBV18	TRBJ2-7	17	CASSPRPTGAEQGEQYF	TGTGCCAGCTCACCACGACCTACAGGGGCCGAGCAGGGCGAGCAGTACTTC
-	TRBD2	TRBV19	TRBJ2-1	16	CASSMGLAGGVYEQFF	TGTGCCAGTAGTATGGGCCTAGCGGGGGGCGTCTATGAGCAGTTCTTC
-	TRBD2	TRBV6-1	TRBJ2-5	13	CASKRGGTKTQYF	TGTGCCAGCAAACGGGGGGGCACGAAGACCCAGTACTTC
-	TRBD1	TRBV11-1	TRBJ1-1	14	CASSPLTGHSEAFF	TGTGCCAGCAGCCCCCTGACAGGGCATAGTGAAGCTTTCTTT
many	-	TRBV5-1	TRBJ2-2	14	CASSLVLDTGELFF	TGCGCCAGCAGCTTGGTCTTAGACACCGGGGAGCTGTTTTTT
-	-	TRBV4-1	TRBJ2-1	15	CASSQDDRLYNEQFF	TGCGCCAGCAGCCAAGATGACAGGCTGTACAATGAGCAGTTCTTC
-	-	TRBV7-9	TRBJ2-7	15	CASSLDTGSSYEQYF	TGTGCCAGCAGCTTAGATACCGGGAGCTCCTACGAGCAGTACTTC
-	TRBD1	TRBV4-1	TRBJ1-1	18	CASSQGPPPGQPNTEAFF	TGCGCCAGCAGCCAAGGGCCACCTCCGGGACAGCCGAACACTGAAGCTTTCTTT
few	TRBD1	TRBV6-5	TRBJ2-1	17	CASSSLGTGGSYNEQFF	TGTGCCAGCAGTTCTTTAGGGACAGGGGGTTCCTACAATGAGCAGTTCTTC
-	TRBD2	TRBV7-2	TRBJ2-4	19	CASSLAPPRAGGAKNIQYF	TGTGCCAGCAGCTTAGCCCCCCCGAGAGCGGGGGGCGCCAAAAACATTCAGTACTTC